What follows are 25 T cell receptor beta chains derived from one specimen sequenced in a study of T cell repertoires in cytomegalovirus infection. Their antigen targets remain unknown. TCRdb ran MiXCR on the reads and lists one entry per CDR3 protein. In the table there are approximately 910,000 distinct CDR3 sequences, around 30% of which are singletons. Source: cultured CD8+ T cells from PBMCs, taken from culture after CMV antigen stimulation. The receptors stem from a human donor in good health (CMV status not recorded). Some clones in this sample may be carry-over from other donors' samples.

This clonotype was counted between two and nine times. This chain joins TRBV27 and TRBJ1-2, with 12 bases identical to TRBD1. V lost 5 bases to trimming and J lost 6 bases; unmatched junction nucleotides: 4. Germline V gene sequence: CDR1 MNHEY, CDR2 SMNVEV (reference sequence). There are 14 residues in the CDR3. DNA for the CDR3: TGTGCCAGCAGTCTTGGGACAGGGGGCGATGGCTACACCTTC. Translating it yields CASSLGTGGDGYTF.

This clonotype was detected a few times. CDR3 loop: CASSNRDGNTEAFF. The CDR3 DNA reads as TGTGCCAGCAGCAACCGGGACGGGAACACTGAAGCTTTCTTT. The chain couples TRBV7-9 to TRBJ1-1; D possibly corresponds to TRBD1 (5 bases). V lost 5 bases and J lost 1, with 11 bases in between. Germline lookup yields CDR1 SEHNR and CDR2 FQNEAQ (reference sequence). CDR3 length equals 14 residues. The variable domain in full, with the rest retrieved from reference TRBV7-9 and TRBJ1-1, is DTGVSQNPRHKITKRGQNVTFRCDPISEHNRLYWYRQTLGQGPEFLTYFQNEAQLEKSRLLSDRFSAERPKGSFSTLEIQRTEQGDSAMYLCASSNRDGNTEAFFGQGTRLTVV.

This clonotype was recorded a few times. The chain employs TRBV4-1 and TRBJ2-3; 7 bases align to TRBD1. This CDR3 is built from 17 residues. Germline V gene data show CDR1 as MGHRA and CDR2 as YSYEKL. Trimming removed 1 base from V and 5 bases from J; junction bases left unmatched: 12. For the CDR3, the DNA is TGCGCCAGCAGCCAAGTAGGAGTGAGAGGGGGCAGAGATACGCAGTATTTT. Its translation: CASSQVGVRGGRDTQYF.

This clonotype has only a few counts. This rearrangement joins TRBV27 to TRBJ2-1; D is perhaps TRBD1 (6 bases). The germline CDR1 and CDR2 sequences are MNHEY and SMNVEV (reference sequence). This CDR3 region has 16 residues. The V and J ends lost 5 bases and 9 bases respectively, with 23 bases between them. The CDR3, as DNA: TGTGCCAGCAGTCCGACCCATAAACAGGGTCGGGGTGAGCAGTTCTTC. It codes for CASSPTHKQGRGEQFF.

This clonotype was detected only a few times. The chain couples TRBV7-9 to TRBJ1-1; a possible D gene is TRBD1 (6 bases). V was clipped by 5 bases and J by 7 bases, with 17 bases between them. Germline-derived CDR1 and CDR2 are SEHNR and FQNEAQ (reference sequence). CDR3 size: 14 residues. This CDR3 is CASSPYSTGFEAFF. In nucleotides, the CDR3 is TGTGCCAGCAGCCCCTATTCAACAGGGTTTGAAGCTTTCTTT.

The V call is TRBV10-1, the J call TRBJ1-1; 9 nucleotides match TRBD1. V shed 2 bases, J shed 0 bases, and the junction held 4 bases outside the gene matches. The CDR3 consists of 16 residues. CDR1 is WNHNN, CDR2 SYGVQD, per germline (reference sequence). The CDR3 protein is CASSEAGTGLNTEAFF. The CDR3 region has the DNA TGCGCCAGCAGTGAGGCCGGGACAGGGCTGAACACTGAAGCTTTCTTT.

In regard to this clonotype: Germline and junction disagree at one end, which may indicate a read error. The chain is built from TRBV5-4 and TRBJ2-1; tentative D call: TRBD2 (5 bases). Germline CDR1 SGHNT, CDR2 YYREEE (reference sequence). The CDR3 is made up of 15 amino acids. CDR3 DNA sequence: TGTGCCAGCAGCTTGACAGCTAGCTCCTACAATGAGCTGTTCTTC. Protein product: CASSLTASSYNELFF.

This clonotype was recorded many times. Here the CDR3 reads CASSKRGAEGYTF. DNA of the CDR3: TGTGCCAGCAGCAAGCGCGGGGCTGAAGGCTACACCTTC. The chain joins TRBV7-2 to TRBJ1-2; a weak D match, TRBD1 (5 bases). Germline CDR1 is SGHTA and CDR2 is FQGNSA. With 5 bases removed from V and 8 bases from J, the gap between germline ends came to 15 bases. The CDR3 runs 13 residues. The full variable domain, rest sourced from reference TRBV7-2 and TRBJ1-2, is GAGVSQSPSNKVTEKGKDVELRCDPISGHTALYWYRQSLGQGLEFLIYFQGNSAPDKSGLPSDRFSAERTGGSVSTLTIQRTQQEDSAVYLCASSKRGAEGYTFGSGTRLTVV.

There are a few counts of this clonotype. CDR3 sequence (DNA): TGTGCCAGCACCCAGGGCGGGGGCGTCTCCAATGAGCAGTTCTTC. Residues: CASTQGGGVSNEQFF. This chain joins TRBV7-8 and TRBJ2-1; tentatively, D is TRBD2 (7 bases). With 7 bases removed from V and 6 bases from J, the gap between germline ends came to 19 bases. Germline assignment: CDR1 SGHVS and CDR2 FQNEAQ. The CDR3 totals 15 residues.

This clonotype showed up many times. CDR3 nucleotides: TGTGCCAGCAGCCCCCGACAGAATTCACCCCTCCACTTT. Translated, it gives CASSPRQNSPLHF. The chain joins TRBV7-2 to TRBJ1-6, with D possibly being TRBD1 (5 bases). The CDR3 covers 13 residues. Germline CDR1 reads SGHTA; CDR2 reads FQGNSA. V was shortened by 5 bases and J by 7 bases, with 9 bases between the two germline ends.

The genes are TRBV11-3 and TRBJ2-1, with D perhaps matching TRBD1 or TRBD2 (5 bases each). CDR1 and CDR2 from the germline V gene are SGHNT and YENEEA. Deletions cut 0 bases from V and 4 bases from J, with 13 bases between. CDR3 length: 16 amino acids. The CDR3 DNA reads TGTGCCAGCAGCTTAGAGATAGGGACCCCGTACAATGAGCAGTTCTTC. Its translation is CASSLEIGTPYNEQFF.

J is TRBJ2-3 and V is TRBV12-3 or TRBV12-4, with a tentative D call TRBD2 (6 bases). The V and J ends lost 5 bases and 11 bases respectively, with 11 bases between them. The CDR3 is 11 amino acids. In nucleotides, the CDR3 is TGTGCCAGCAGTCGCCGGGACTTGCAGTATTTT. It codes for CASSRRDLQYF.

The chain carries TRBV5-7 and TRBJ2-1; D remains ambiguous. TRBV5-7 carries the ORF label, with uncertain function. The CDR3 runs to 14 residues. Trimming left V 1 base short and J 3 bases short, with 8 bases between. CDR3 sequence reads: CASSLRRHYNEQFF. The CDR3 region has the DNA TGTGCCAGCAGCTTGCGAAGGCACTACAATGAGCAGTTCTTC.

This clonotype has only one observation. V gene TRBV4-2 combines with J gene TRBJ1-1; D remains unclear. Germline CDR1 is LGHNA and CDR2 is YNFKEQ. The CDR3 spans 15 residues. Trimming left V 0 bases short and J 4 bases short, with 12 bases between. CDR3 residues: CASSQDQRGGTEAFF. CDR3 nucleotides: TGTGCCAGCAGCCAAGATCAGAGAGGAGGCACTGAAGCTTTCTTT.

This clonotype was detected a few times. The V gene is TRBV18, the J gene TRBJ2-3, with 14 bases matching TRBD2. J lost 2 bases, V lost 3 bases, and 13 bases had no gene match. Per germline, CDR1 KGHSH and CDR2 LQKENI. This CDR3 has 20 amino acids. The CDR3 here is CASSPRGLAGAVSLTDTQYF. Here the CDR3 DNA reads TGTGCCAGCTCACCCCGGGGACTAGCGGGGGCCGTTTCCCTCACAGATACGCAGTATTTT.

There are a few counts of this clonotype. This chain connects TRBV12-3 or TRBV12-4 to TRBJ2-3, with a tentative D call TRBD2 (5 bases). V shed 6 bases and J shed 1 base, with 14 bases lying between them. The CDR3 is made up of 15 amino acids. CDR3 protein: CASSPWLARTDTQYF. The CDR3 DNA reads TGTGCCAGCAGCCCTTGGCTAGCCCGCACAGATACGCAGTATTTT.

This clonotype was picked up a small number of times. The chain links TRBV7-6 to TRBJ1-5, with 11 bases matching TRBD1. CDR3 size: 14 residues. CDR1 is SGHVS, CDR2 FNYEAQ, per germline. V shed 2 bases and J 7 bases; nucleotides not matched to a gene: 1. CDR3 coding DNA: TGTGCCAGCAGCTTATGGGACAGGGGGCAGCCCCAGCATTTT. Amino acid sequence: CASSLWDRGQPQHF.

V usage is TRBV24-1 and J usage is TRBJ2-1, with a tentative D call TRBD1 (6 bases). The germline gives CDR1 KGHDR, CDR2 SFDVKD. Trimming took 3 bases from V and 1 from J, leaving 12 bases between them. The CDR3 is made up of 16 amino acids. The CDR3 reads CATSDRGGRSYNEQFF. The CDR3 DNA follows: TGTGCCACCAGTGATAGAGGGGGTCGATCCTACAATGAGCAGTTCTTC.

The V gene is TRBV19, the J gene TRBJ1-5, with no clear D. Germline V gives CDR1 LNHDA, CDR2 SQIVND (reference sequence). Trimming took off 3 bases at V and 0 bases at J, with 12 bases between the two ends. This CDR3 is 16 amino acids long. CDR3 residues: CASSMERTFSNQPQHF. Written as DNA, the CDR3 is TGTGCCAGTAGTATGGAGCGGACCTTTAGCAATCAGCCCCAGCATTTT.

The CDR3 is CASSLGLGVGGYTF. The CDR3, as DNA: TGTGCCAGCAGTTTAGGACTCGGGGTTGGTGGCTACACCTTC. This chain connects TRBV12-3 or TRBV12-4 to TRBJ1-2, with D unresolved. The CDR3 has 14 amino acids. V was cut by 1 base and J by 7 bases, with 13 bases left in between.

This clonotype was seen a few times. The CDR3 DNA sequence: TGTGCCAGCAGCTTGGACAATCCCTACGAGCAGTACTTC. Its translation is CASSLDNPYEQYF. The chain links TRBV5-5 to TRBJ2-7, with unresolved D. The V end lost 0 bases, the J end lost 2 bases, and 6 bases lay between the germline ends. The CDR3 is 13 amino acids. CDR1 is SGHKS and CDR2 is YYEKEE in the germline V gene (reference sequence).

This chain links TRBV29-1 with TRBJ2-7, with D perhaps matching TRBD1 or TRBD2 (7 bases each). This CDR3 has 15 residues. The V and J ends lost 5 bases and 0 bases respectively, with 17 bases between them. The germline V gene has CDR1 SQVTM and CDR2 ANQGSEA. This CDR3 reads CSVLGGGENSYEQYF. The DNA for the CDR3 is TGCAGCGTTTTGGGAGGGGGCGAGAACTCCTACGAGCAGTACTTC.

The chain joins TRBV7-6 to TRBJ2-1, with D possibly matching TRBD2 (5 bases). Germline lookup yields CDR1 SGHVS and CDR2 FNYEAQ. This CDR3 region has 15 residues. Deletions cut 2 bases from V and 3 bases from J, with 11 bases between. The CDR3 loop reads CASSLWEFNYNEQFF. The CDR3 nucleotides are TGTGCCAGCAGCTTATGGGAGTTTAACTACAATGAGCAGTTCTTC. The variable domain in full, completed from reference TRBV7-6 and TRBJ2-1, reads GAGVSQSPRYKVTKRGQDVALRCDPISGHVSLYWYRQALGQGPEFLTYFNYEAQQDKSGLPNDRFSAERPEGSISTLTIQRTEQRDSAMYRCASSLWEFNYNEQFFGPGTRLTVL.

The V call is TRBV6-5, the J call TRBJ1-5, with 8 bases matching TRBD1. The CDR3 contains 13 residues. Germline V gives CDR1 MNHEY, CDR2 SVGAGI. V was pared by 2 bases and J by 13 bases, with 7 bases of the junction left unmatched. CDR3 coding DNA: TGTGCCAGCAGTTACCGGGGACAGGCCCTTCAGCATTTT. The encoded protein is CASSYRGQALQHF.

The chain has TRBV25-1 and TRBJ2-6, with 7 nucleotides matching TRBD2. After removal of 6 bases from V and 0 bases from J, the junction contained 14 bases not matched to a gene. The CDR3 loop spans 19 amino acids. From germline, CDR1 is MGHDK and CDR2 SYGVNS. The CDR3 spells CASSLRAGGTSSGANVLTF. The CDR3 DNA sequence: TGTGCCAGCAGCCTGAGAGCCGGGGGGACCAGCTCTGGGGCCAACGTCCTGACTTTC.